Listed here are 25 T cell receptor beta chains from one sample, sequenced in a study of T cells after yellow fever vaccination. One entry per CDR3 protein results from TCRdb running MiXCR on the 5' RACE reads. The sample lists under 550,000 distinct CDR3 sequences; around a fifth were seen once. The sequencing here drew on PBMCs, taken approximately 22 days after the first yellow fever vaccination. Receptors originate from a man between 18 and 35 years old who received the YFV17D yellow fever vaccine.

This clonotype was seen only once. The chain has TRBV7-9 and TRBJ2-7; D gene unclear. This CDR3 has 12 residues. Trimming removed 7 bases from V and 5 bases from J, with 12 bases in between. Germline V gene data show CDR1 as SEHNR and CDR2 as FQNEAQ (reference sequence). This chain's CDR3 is CASNGPRDEQYF. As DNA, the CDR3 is TGTGCCAGCAACGGGCCCCGCGACGAGCAGTACTTC.

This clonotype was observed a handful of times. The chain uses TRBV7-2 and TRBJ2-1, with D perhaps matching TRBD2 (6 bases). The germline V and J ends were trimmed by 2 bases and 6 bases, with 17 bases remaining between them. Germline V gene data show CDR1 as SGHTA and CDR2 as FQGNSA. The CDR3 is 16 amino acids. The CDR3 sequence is CASSLLGASVSNEQFF. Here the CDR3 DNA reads TGTGCCAGCAGCTTACTCGGGGCTAGCGTAAGCAATGAGCAGTTCTTC.

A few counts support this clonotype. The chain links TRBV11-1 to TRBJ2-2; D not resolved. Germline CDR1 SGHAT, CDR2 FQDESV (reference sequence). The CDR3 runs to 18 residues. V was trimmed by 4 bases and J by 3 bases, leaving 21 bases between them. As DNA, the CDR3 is TGTGCCAGCAGCTCACGAAGAGCCTCAGGTCTAGACACCGGGGAGCTGTTTTTT. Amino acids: CASSSRRASGLDTGELFF.

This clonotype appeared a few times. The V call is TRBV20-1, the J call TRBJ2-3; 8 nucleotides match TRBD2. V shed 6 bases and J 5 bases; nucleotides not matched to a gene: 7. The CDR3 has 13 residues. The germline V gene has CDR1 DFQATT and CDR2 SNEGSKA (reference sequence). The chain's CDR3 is CSAPSGGGDTQYF. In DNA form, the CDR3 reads TGCAGTGCGCCCTCGGGGGGGGGAGATACGCAGTATTTT.

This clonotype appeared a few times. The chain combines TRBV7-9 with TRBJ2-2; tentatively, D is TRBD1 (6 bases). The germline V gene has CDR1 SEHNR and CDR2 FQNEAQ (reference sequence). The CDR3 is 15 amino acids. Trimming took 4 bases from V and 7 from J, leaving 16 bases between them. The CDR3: CASSSAGTTVGELFF. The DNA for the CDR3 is TGTGCCAGCAGCTCAGCCGGGACAACAGTCGGGGAGCTGTTTTTT.

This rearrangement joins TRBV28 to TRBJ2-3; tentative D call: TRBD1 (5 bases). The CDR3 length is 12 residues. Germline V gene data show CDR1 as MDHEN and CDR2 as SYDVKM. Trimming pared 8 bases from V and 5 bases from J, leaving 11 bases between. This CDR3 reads CASRAQGDTQYF. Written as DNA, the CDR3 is TGTGCCAGCCGGGCCCAGGGAGATACGCAGTATTTT.

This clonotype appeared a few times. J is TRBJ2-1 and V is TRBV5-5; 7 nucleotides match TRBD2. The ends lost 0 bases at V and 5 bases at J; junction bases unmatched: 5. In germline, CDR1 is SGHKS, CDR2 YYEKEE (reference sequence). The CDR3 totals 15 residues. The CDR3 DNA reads TGTGCCAGCAGCTTGGGCTCGGGAGGCCACAATGAGCAGTTCTTC. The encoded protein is CASSLGSGGHNEQFF.

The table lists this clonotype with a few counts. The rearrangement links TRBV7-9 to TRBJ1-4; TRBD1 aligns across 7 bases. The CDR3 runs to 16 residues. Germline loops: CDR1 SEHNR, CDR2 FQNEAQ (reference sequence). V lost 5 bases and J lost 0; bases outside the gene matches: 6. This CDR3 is CASSHNRGTTNEKLFF. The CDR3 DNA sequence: TGTGCCAGCAGCCATAACAGGGGAACAACTAATGAAAAACTGTTTTTT. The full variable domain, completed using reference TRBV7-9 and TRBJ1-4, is DTGVSQNPRHKITKRGQNVTFRCDPISEHNRLYWYRQTLGQGPEFLTYFQNEAQLEKSRLLSDRFSAERPKGSFSTLEIQRTEQGDSAMYLCASSHNRGTTNEKLFFGSGTQLSVL.

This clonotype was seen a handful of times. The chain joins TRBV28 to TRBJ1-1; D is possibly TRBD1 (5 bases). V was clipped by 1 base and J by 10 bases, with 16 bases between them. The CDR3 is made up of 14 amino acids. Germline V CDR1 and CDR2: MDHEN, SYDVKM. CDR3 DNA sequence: TGTGCCAGCAGTTTATTGGGGACGGGGGAATTAGCTTTCTTT. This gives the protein CASSLLGTGELAFF. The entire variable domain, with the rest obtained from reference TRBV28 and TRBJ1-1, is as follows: DVKVTQSSRYLVKRTGEKVFLECVQDMDHENMFWYRQDPGLGLRLIYFSYDVKMKEKGDIPEGYSVSREKKERFSLILESASTNQTSMYLCASSLLGTGELAFFGQGTRLTVV.

The CDR3 reads CSAPNRDGADEQYF. CDR3 coding DNA: TGCAGTGCCCCCAACAGGGACGGTGCCGACGAGCAGTACTTC. The gene calls are TRBV20-1 and TRBJ2-7, with D possibly TRBD1 on 6 matching bases. There are 14 residues in the CDR3. Per the germline V gene, CDR1 is DFQATT and CDR2 is SNEGSKA (reference sequence). Trimming shortened V by 6 bases and J by 5 bases, and 20 bases separated the two germline ends.

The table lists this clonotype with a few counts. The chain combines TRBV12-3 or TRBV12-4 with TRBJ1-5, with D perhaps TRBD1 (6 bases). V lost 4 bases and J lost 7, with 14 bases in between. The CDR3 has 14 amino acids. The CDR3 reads CASSSDRSGQPQHF. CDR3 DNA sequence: TGTGCCAGCAGTTCTGACAGGTCAGGGCAGCCCCAGCATTTT.

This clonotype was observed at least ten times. The CDR3 loop is CASSIFDNNEQFF. The CDR3 DNA reads as TGTGCCAGCAGCATATTCGACAACAATGAGCAGTTCTTC. The chain recombines TRBV7-9 with TRBJ2-1, with D hard to call. The CDR3 loop spans 13 amino acids. V was shortened by 5 bases and J by 5 bases, with 10 bases between the two germline ends. Germline assignment: CDR1 SEHNR and CDR2 FQNEAQ (reference sequence).

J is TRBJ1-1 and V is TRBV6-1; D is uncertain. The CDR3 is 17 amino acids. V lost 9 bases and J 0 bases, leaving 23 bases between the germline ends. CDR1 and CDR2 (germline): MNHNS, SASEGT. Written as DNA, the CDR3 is TGTGCCAGGGGATGGACGCTAGTATCGCCCATGAACACTGAAGCTTTCTTT. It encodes CARGWTLVSPMNTEAFF.

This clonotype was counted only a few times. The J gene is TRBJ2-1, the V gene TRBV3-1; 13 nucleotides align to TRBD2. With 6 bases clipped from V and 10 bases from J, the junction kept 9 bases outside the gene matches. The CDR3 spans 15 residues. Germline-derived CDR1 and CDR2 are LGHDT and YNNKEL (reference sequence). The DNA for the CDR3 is TGTGCCAGCAGTAAACTAGCGGGGGGGCGGAGGGAGCAGTTCTTC. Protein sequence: CASSKLAGGRREQFF.

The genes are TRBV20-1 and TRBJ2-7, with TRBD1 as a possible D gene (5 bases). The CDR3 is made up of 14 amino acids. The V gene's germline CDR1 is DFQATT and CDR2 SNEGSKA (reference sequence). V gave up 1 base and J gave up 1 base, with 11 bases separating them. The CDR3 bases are TGCAGTGCTAGAGGGGATACAGGATCCTACGAGCAGTACGTC. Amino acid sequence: CSARGDTGSYEQYV.

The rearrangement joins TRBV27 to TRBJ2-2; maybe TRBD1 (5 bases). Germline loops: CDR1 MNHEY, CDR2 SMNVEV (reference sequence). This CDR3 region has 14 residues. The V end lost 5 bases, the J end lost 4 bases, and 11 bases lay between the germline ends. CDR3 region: CASSHRQITGELFF. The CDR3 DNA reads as TGTGCCAGCAGTCATAGACAGATCACCGGGGAGCTGTTTTTT.

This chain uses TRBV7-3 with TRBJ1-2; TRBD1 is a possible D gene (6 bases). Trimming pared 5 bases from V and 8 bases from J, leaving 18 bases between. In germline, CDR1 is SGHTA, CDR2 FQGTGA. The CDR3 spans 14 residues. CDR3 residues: CASSATGSLGGYTF. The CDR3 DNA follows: TGTGCCAGCAGCGCCACAGGGAGCCTCGGGGGCTACACCTTC.

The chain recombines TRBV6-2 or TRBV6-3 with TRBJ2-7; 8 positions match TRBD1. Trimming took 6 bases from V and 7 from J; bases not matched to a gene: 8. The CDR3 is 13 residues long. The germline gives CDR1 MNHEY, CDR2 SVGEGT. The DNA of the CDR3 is TGTGCCAGCAGCGGACAGGGATTAAGGGAGCAGTACGTC. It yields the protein CASSGQGLREQYV.

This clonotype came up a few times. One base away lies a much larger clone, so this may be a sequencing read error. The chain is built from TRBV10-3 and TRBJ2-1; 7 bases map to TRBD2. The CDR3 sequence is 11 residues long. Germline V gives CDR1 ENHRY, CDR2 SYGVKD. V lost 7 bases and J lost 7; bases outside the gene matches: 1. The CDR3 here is CAITGGNEQFF. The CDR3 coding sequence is TGTGCCATCACCGGGGGGAATGAGCAGTTCTTC.

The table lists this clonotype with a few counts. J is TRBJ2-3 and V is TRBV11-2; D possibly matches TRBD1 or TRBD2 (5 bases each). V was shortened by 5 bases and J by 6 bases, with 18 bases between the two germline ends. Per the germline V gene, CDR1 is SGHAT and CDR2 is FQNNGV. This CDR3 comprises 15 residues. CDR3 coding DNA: TGTGCCAGCAGCGCACTACGCCGGGGCATGGATACGCAGTATTTT. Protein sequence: CASSALRRGMDTQYF.

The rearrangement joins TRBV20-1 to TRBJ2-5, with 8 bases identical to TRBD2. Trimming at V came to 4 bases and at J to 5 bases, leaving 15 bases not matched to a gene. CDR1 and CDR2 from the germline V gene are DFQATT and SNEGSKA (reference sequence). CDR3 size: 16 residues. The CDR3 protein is CSATDFRLARMETQYF. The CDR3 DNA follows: TGCAGTGCTACTGACTTCCGACTAGCGAGAATGGAGACCCAGTACTTC.

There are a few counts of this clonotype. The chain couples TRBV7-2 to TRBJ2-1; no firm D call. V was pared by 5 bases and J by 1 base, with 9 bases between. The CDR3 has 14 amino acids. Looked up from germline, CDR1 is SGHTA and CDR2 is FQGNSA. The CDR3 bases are TGTGCCAGCAGCCCTCTCGGGTCCTACAATGAGCAGTTCTTC. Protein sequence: CASSPLGSYNEQFF.

For the CDR3, the DNA is TGTGCCAGCAGTTCCTGGACTAGCGGGCATCACACCGGGGAGCTGTTTTTT. Translated: CASSSWTSGHHTGELFF. The chain joins TRBV6-2 or TRBV6-3 to TRBJ2-2; 11 bases agree with TRBD2. V was pared by 4 bases and J by 3 bases, with 7 bases of the junction left unmatched. CDR1 MNHEY and CDR2 SVGEGT come from the germline V gene. This CDR3 has 17 residues.

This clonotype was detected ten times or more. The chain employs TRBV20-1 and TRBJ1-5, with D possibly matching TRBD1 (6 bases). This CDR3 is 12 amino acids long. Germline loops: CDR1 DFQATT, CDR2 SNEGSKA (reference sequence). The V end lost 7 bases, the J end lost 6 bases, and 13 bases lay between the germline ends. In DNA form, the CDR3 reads TGCAGTGTTGTACAGGGAAGTCAGCCCCAGCATTTT. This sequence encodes CSVVQGSQPQHF.

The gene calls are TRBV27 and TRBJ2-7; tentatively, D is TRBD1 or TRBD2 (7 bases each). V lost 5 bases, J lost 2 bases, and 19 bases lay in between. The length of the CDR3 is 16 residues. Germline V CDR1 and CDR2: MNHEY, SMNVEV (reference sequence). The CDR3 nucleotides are TGTGCCAGCAGTCCAGGGGGGCGGGGGTCTACCTACGAGCAGTACTTC. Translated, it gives CASSPGGRGSTYEQYF.